The source of this T cell receptor beta chain is a study of T cells in Graves' hyperthyroidism and ophthalmopathy. Study-level findings and limits: Progression to ophthalmopathy was predicted a median of 6.5 months early. Most thyroid clonotypes that were expanded above 0.001 also turned up in blood.

Regions amplified from RNA transcripts were the TCR beta CDR3 regions. Initially, a first-round RT-PCR of the TCR CDR3 employed the HTBI primer set. MiXCR was run by TCRdb on the multiplex PCR reads, yielding one entry per CDR3 protein. This table has 560,000 or so distinct CDR3 sequences, around 46% appearing once. It was considered stable Graves' hyperthyroidism when ophthalmopathy did not progress within 18 months. Germline lookup yields CDR1 LNHNV and CDR2 YYDKDF (reference sequence). V lost 10 bases and J 5 bases, leaving 21 bases between the germline ends. This CDR3 comprises 14 residues. This clonotype appeared a few times. Antigen unknown.

Input material: peripheral blood or thyroid tissue (not recorded which). The origin of this receptor is a woman aged 18-35 years with Graves' hyperthyroidism. The chain recombines TRBV15 with TRBJ2-7; D is perhaps TRBD2 (6 bases). As DNA, the CDR3 is TGTGCCAGCACCTTGGGGCCGGGGGTCCACGAGCAGTACTTC. Translation: CASTLGPGVHEQYF.